The sequence of this T cell receptor beta chain was determined in a study of T-cell memory formation after mild COVID-19. About the research overall: TCR clusters mostly belonged to single donors.

A single record per CDR3 protein comes from TCRdb applying MiXCR to the 5' RACE reads. Altogether fewer than 250,000 distinct CDR3 sequences are present, approximately 20% being singletons, with the ten largest covering roughly 2.6%. Trimming took 1 base from V and 7 from J; bases not matched to a gene: 9. CDR1 and CDR2 (germline): MGHRA, YSYEKL. This CDR3 comprises 17 residues. The chain links TRBV4-1 to TRBJ2-2, with 10 positions matching TRBD2. This sequence was found in an adult woman who had mild COVID-19 (a few samples of this study predate the infection). Cell type and time point are not known. The source material was PBMCs or a T cell subset sorted from them (not recorded which). CDR3 amino acids: CASSQVKRGGRNGELFF. CDR3 bases: TGCGCCAGCAGCCAAGTTAAGCGGGGGGGCCGTAACGGGGAGCTGTTTTTT.